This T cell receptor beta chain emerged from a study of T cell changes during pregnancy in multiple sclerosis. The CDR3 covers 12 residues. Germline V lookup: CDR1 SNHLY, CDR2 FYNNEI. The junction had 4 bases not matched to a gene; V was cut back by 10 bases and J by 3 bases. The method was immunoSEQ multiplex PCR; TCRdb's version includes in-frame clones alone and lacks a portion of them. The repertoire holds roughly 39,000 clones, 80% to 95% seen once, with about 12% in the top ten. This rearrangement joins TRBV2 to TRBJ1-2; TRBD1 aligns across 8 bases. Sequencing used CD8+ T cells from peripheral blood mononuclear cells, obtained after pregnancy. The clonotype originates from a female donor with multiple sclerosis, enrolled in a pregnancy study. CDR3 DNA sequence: TGTGCCATCCCACAGGGGGACTATGGCTACACCTTC. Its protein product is CAIPQGDYGYTF.